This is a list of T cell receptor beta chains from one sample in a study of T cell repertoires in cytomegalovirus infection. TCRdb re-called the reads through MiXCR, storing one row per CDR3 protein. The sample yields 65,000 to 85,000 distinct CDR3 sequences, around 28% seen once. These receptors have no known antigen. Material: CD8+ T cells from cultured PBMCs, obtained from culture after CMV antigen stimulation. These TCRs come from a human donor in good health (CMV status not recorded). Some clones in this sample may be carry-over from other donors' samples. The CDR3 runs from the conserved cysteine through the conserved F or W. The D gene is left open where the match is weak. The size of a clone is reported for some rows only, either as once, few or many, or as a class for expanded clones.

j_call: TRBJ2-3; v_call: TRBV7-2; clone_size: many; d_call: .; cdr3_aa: CASREQDTQYF; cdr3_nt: TGTGCCAGCAGGGAGCAAGATACGCAGTATTTT
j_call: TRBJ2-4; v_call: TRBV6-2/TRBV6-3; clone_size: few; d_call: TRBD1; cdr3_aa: CASSYLRRQGSGNIQYF; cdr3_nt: TGTGCCAGCAGTTACCTCCGCCGACAGGGATCAGGAAACATTCAGTACTTC
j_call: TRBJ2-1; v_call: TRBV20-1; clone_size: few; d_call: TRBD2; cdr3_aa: CSARDRDPRLAVLVNEQFF; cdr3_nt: TGCAGTGCTAGAGATCGTGACCCGAGACTAGCGGTCCTAGTAAATGAGCAGTTCTTC
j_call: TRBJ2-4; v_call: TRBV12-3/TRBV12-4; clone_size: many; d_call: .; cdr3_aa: CASSFFPLTGDALAKNIQYF; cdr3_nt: TGTGCCAGCAGTTTCTTCCCTTTGACAGGCGATGCTCTAGCCAAAAACATTCAGTACTTC
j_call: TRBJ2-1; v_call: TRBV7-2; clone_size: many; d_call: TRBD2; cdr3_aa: CASSSSGGAGEQFF; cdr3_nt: TGTGCCAGCAGCTCAAGCGGGGGGGCCGGTGAGCAGTTCTTC
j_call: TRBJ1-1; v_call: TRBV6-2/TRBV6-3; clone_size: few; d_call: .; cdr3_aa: CASRGEGLDAFF; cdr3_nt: TGTGCCAGCAGAGGAGAGGGGCTCGATGCTTTCTTT
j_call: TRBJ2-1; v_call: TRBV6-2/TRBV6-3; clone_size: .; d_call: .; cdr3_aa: CASSYVLRTLRRSYNEQFF; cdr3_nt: TGTGCCAGCAGTTATGTTTTACGGACATTAAGGCGTTCGTACAATGAGCAGTTCTTC
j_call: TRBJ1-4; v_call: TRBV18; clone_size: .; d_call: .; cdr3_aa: CASSRPDRRDEEKLFF; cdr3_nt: TGTGCCAGCTCACGCCCCGACAGGAGGGATGAAGAAAAACTGTTTTTT
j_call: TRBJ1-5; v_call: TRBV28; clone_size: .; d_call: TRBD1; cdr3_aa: CASSFRDRDYSNQPQHF; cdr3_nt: TGTGCCAGCAGTTTTCGGGACAGGGACTATAGCAATCAGCCCCAGCATTTT
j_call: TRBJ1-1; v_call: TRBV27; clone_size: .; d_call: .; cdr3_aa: CASSLSYGFPGMNTEAFF; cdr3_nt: TGTGCCAGCAGTTTATCCTATGGGTTTCCAGGCATGAACACTGAAGCTTTCTTT
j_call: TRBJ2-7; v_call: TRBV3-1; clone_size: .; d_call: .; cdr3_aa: CASSQDWGAGSYEQYF; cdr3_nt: TGTGCCAGCAGCCAAGATTGGGGGGCTGGCTCCTACGAGCAGTACTTC
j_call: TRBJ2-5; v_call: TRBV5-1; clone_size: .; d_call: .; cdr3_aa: CASSNTQETQYF; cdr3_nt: TGCGCCAGCAGCAATACTCAAGAGACCCAGTACTTC
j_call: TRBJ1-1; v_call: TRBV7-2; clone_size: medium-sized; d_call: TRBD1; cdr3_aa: CASSLGQRDRAPEAFF; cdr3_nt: TGTGCCAGCAGCTTAGGTCAACGGGACAGGGCACCTGAAGCTTTCTTT
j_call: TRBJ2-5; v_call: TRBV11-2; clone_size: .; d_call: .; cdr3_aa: CASSLGTLQETQYF; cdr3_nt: TGTGCCAGCAGCTTGGGGACTCTCCAAGAGACCCAGTACTTC
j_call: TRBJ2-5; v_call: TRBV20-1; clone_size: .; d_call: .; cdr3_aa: CSIVAGEVWETQYF; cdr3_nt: TGCAGTATAGTGGCTGGGGAAGTGTGGGAGACCCAGTACTTC
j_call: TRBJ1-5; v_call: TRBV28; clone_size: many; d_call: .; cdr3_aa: CASSLGQGYRQPQHF; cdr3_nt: TGTGCCAGCAGTTTAGGGCAGGGGTATCGTCAGCCCCAGCATTTT
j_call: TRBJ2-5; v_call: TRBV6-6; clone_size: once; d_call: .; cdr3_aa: CVTTRGTGPQETQYF; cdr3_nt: TGTGTCACCACCCGCGGAACAGGGCCCCAAGAGACCCAGTACTTC
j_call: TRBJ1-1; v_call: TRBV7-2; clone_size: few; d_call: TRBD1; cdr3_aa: CASSLTGGTGTEAFF; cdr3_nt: TGTGCCAGCAGCTTGACAGGGGGGACGGGCACTGAAGCTTTCTTT
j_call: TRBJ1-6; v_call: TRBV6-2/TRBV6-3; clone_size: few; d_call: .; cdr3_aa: CASSDWVRGYSPLHF; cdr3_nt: TGTGCCAGCAGCGACTGGGTGAGGGGCTATTCACCCCTCCACTTT
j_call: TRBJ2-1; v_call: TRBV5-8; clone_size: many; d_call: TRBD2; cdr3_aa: CASSQHLGLAGAQEQFF; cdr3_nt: TGTGCCAGCAGCCAACACCTCGGACTAGCGGGGGCCCAAGAGCAGTTCTTC
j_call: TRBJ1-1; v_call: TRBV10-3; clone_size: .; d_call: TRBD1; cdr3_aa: CAISEPDRGTEAFF; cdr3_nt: TGTGCCATCAGTGAGCCGGACAGGGGGACTGAAGCTTTCTTT
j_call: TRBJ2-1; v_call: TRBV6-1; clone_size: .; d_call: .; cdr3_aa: CASSEAGAGGEQFF; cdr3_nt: TGTGCCAGCAGTGAAGCGGGAGCCGGTGGTGAGCAGTTCTTC
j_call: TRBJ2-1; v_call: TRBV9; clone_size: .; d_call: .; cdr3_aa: CASSISSLRESYNEQFF; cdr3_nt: TGTGCCAGCAGCATATCATCCCTCAGGGAGTCCTACAATGAGCAGTTCTTC
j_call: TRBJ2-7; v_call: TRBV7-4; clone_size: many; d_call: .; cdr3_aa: CASSLAHPGPTDYEQYF; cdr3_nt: TGTGCCAGCAGCTTAGCGCATCCGGGACCTACGGACTACGAGCAGTACTTC
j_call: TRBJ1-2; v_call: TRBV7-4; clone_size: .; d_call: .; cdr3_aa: CASSGKTELFNYGYTF; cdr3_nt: TGTGCCAGCAGCGGCAAAACAGAGTTATTTAACTATGGCTACACCTTC
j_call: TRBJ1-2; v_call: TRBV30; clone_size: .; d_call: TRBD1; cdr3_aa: CAWSVGSQGAVGYTF; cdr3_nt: TGTGCCTGGAGTGTAGGTAGTCAGGGGGCCGTTGGCTACACCTTC
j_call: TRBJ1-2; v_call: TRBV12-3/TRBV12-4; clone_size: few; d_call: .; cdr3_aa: CASSLGTAPEGYTF; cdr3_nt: TGTGCCAGCAGTTTAGGTACTGCCCCGGAAGGCTACACCTTC
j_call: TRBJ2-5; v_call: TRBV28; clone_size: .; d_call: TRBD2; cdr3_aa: CASSLTSGRQETQYF; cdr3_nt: TGTGCCAGCAGTTTAACTAGCGGGAGGCAAGAGACCCAGTACTTC
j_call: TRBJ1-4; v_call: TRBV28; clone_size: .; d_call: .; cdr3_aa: CASSLFSGPQEKLFF; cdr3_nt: TGTGCCAGCAGTTTATTCTCGGGGCCCCAGGAAAAACTGTTTTTT
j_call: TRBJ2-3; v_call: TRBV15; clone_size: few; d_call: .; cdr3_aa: CATSRDRDTDTQYF; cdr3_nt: TGTGCCACCAGCAGAGATCGAGACACAGATACGCAGTATTTT
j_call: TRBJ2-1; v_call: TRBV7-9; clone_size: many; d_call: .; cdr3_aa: CASRQTIASEHPREQFF; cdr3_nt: TGTGCCAGCAGACAGACGATAGCGAGCGAACATCCCCGAGAGCAGTTCTTC
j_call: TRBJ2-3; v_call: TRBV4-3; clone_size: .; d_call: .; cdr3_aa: CASSQDVGTDTQYF; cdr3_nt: TGCGCCAGCAGCCAAGATGTGGGCACAGATACGCAGTATTTT
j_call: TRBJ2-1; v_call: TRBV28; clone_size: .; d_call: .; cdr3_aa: CASSLSEDTKPEQFF; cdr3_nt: TGTGCCAGCAGTTTATCGGAGGACACTAAGCCTGAGCAGTTCTTC
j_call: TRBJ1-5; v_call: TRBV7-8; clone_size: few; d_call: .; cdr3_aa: CASSFLRGKGQPQHF; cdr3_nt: TGTGCCAGCAGCTTCCTGCGAGGGAAGGGTCAGCCCCAGCATTTT
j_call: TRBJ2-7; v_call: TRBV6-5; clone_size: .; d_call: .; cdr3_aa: CASSYSDTLSSYEQYF; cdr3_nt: TGTGCCAGCAGTTACTCGGACACCCTAAGCTCCTACGAGCAGTACTTC
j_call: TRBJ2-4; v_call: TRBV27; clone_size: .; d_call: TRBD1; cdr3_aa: CNSGQGPKNIQYF; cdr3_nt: TGTAACTCGGGACAGGGACCCAAAAACATTCAGTACTTC
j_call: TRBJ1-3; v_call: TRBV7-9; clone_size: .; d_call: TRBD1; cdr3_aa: CASRGDRVESGNTIYF; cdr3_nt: TGTGCCAGCAGGGGGGACAGGGTAGAAAGTGGAAACACCATATATTTT
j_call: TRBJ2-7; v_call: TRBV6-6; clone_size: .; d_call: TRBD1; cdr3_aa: CTSSWDSTTYEQYF; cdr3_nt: TGTACCAGCAGCTGGGACAGCACAACCTACGAGCAGTACTTC
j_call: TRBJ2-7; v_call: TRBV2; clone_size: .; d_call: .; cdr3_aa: CASMEVEQYF; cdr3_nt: TGTGCCAGCATGGAGGTCGAGCAGTACTTC
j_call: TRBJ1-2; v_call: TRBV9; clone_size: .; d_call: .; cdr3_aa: CASSVVPGASYGYTF; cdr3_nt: TGTGCCAGCAGCGTAGTGCCAGGTGCTTCGTATGGCTACACCTTC
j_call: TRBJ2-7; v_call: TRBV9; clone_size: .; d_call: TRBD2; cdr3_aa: CASSVVAPTSGRPSYEQYF; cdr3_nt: TGTGCCAGCAGCGTAGTGGCCCCGACTAGCGGGAGACCCTCCTACGAGCAGTACTTC
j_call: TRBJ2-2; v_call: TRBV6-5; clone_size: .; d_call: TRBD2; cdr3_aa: CASSYYGTTYTGELFF; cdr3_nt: TGTGCCAGCAGTTACTACGGGACTACCTACACCGGGGAGCTGTTTTTT
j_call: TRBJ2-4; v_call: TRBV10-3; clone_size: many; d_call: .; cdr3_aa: CAISESGVSFGNIQYF; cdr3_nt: TGTGCCATCAGTGAGTCGGGGGTTAGCTTCGGAAACATTCAGTACTTC
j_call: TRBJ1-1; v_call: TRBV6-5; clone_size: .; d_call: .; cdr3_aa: CASSPRGMNTEAFF; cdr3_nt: TGTGCCAGCAGCCCCAGGGGCATGAACACTGAAGCTTTCTTT
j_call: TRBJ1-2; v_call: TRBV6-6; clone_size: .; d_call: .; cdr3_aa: CASSYEQGYTF; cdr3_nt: TGTGCCAGCAGTTACGAACAGGGCTACACCTTC
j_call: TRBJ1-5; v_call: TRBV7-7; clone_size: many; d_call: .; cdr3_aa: CASSLASGTGSNQPQHF; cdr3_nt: TGTGCTAGCAGCTTAGCATCGGGTACAGGGAGCAATCAGCCCCAGCATTTT
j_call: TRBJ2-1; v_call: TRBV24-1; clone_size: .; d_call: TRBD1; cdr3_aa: CATGPGQRSNEQFF; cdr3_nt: TGTGCCACCGGACCGGGACAGAGATCCAATGAGCAGTTCTTC
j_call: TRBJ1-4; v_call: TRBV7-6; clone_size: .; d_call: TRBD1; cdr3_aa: CASSTGTGAFNEKLSF; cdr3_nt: TGTGCCAGCAGTACCGGGACAGGGGCCTTTAATGAAAAACTGTCTTTT
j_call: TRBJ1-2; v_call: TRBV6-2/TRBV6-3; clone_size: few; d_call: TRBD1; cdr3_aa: CASSSGTGGINGYTF; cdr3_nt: TGTGCCAGCAGTAGTGGGACAGGCGGCATCAATGGCTACACCTTC
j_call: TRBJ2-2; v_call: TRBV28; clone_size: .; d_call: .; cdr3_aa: CASRDRTTNTGELFF; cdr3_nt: TGTGCCAGCAGGGACAGGACTACGAACACCGGGGAGCTGTTTTTT
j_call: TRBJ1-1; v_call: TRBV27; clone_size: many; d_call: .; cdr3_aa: CASSLSRNTEAFF; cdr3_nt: TGTGCCAGCAGCCTTAGTAGGAACACTGAAGCTTTCTTT
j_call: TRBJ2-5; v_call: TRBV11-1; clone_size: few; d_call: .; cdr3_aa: CASSLGTEQETQYF; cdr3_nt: TGTGCCAGCAGCTTAGGGACAGAACAAGAGACCCAGTACTTC
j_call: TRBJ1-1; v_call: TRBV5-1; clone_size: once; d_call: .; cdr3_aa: CASSLVGGNQAFF; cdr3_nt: TGCGCCAGCAGCTTGGTGGGGGGCAATCAGGCTTTCTTT
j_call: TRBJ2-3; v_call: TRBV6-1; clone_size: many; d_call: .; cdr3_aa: CASSDWASADTQYF; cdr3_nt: TGTGCCAGCAGTGATTGGGCTAGCGCAGATACGCAGTATTTT
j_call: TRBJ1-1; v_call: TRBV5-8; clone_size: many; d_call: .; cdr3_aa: CASSLGWDTEAFF; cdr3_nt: TGTGCCAGCAGCTTGGGTTGGGACACTGAAGCTTTCTTT
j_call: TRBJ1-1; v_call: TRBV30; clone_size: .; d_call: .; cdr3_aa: CAWEQGMNTEAFF; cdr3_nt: TGTGCCTGGGAACAGGGAATGAACACTGAAGCTTTCTTT
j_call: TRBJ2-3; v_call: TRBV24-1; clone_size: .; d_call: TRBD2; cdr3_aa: CATSETSGATDTQYF; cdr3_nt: TGTGCCACCAGTGAAACTAGCGGGGCCACAGATACGCAGTATTTT
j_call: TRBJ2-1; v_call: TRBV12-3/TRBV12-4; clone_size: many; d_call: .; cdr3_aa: CASSFNEQFF; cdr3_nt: TGTGCCAGCAGTTTCAATGAGCAGTTCTTC
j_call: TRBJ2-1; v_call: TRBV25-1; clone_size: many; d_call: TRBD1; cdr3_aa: CASSDGTGVDEQFF; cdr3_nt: TGTGCCAGCAGTGACGGGACAGGGGTCGATGAGCAGTTCTTC
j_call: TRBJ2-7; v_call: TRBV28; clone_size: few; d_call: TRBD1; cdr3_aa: CASSLRDRYEQYF; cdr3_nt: TGTGCCAGCAGTTTGCGGGACAGGTACGAGCAGTACTTC